The source of this TCR beta chain is a study of OX40 agonist ivuxolimab in advanced cancers. Some clones are missing from TCRdb's copy, which holds only in-frame ones; the method was immunoSEQ multiplex PCR. The data show roughly 26,000 clones, with roughly 70% seen just once and approximately 15% held by the top ten. CDR1 and CDR2 (germline): SGHNT, YYREEE (reference sequence). This CDR3 comprises 18 residues. Trimming removed 0 bases at V and 5 bases at J, with 23 bases between. On this clone: What it binds is unknown.

Study outcomes and limitations: Expanded clones belonging to CD8+ T cells outnumbered, on average, those of CD4+. At 0.1 to 3.0 mg/kg, clonal expansion of CD4+ and CD8+ blood T cells had occurred by week 6.

The rearrangement links TRBV5-4 to TRBJ1-1, with D unresolved. The source of this sequence is an adult with an advanced solid tumor such as melanoma, head and neck, liver or kidney cancer. This specimen consisted of CD4+ or CD8+ T cells sorted from blood, obtained in a trial of the OX40 agonist ivuxolimab. The CDR3 protein is CASSLGRVLNYERTEAFF. The CDR3, as DNA: TGTGCCAGCAGCTTGGGGAGGGTCCTAAACTATGAACGGACTGAAGCTTTCTTT.